This paragraph covers one TCR beta chain sequence. No antigen is known for it. The germline V gene has CDR1 SQVTM and CDR2 ANQGSEA. V lost 4 bases and J 1 base, leaving 13 bases between the germline ends. The CDR3 has 14 amino acids. This specimen belongs to a study of T cells after yellow fever vaccination. Overall study results and limits: Booster samples showed a return of most primary-vaccination clones (under 97% CD4, 88% CD8). It was the secondary response that reached its peak faster, day 5 versus 15, but it was weaker. CD4 and CD8 compartments shared a small share of clonotypes. Contaminants from the bulk population, in the form of abundant clonotypes, could be found in FACS-sorted repertoires.

TCRdb independently ran MiXCR on the 5' RACE reads; one entry per CDR3 protein. Among approximately 74,000 distinct CDR3 sequences listed, more than 5.5% were seen once. The origin of this receptor is a man younger than 35 who received the YFV17D yellow fever vaccine. Sequenced material: CD8+ T cells sorted from PBMCs, taken about 5 days after the first yellow fever vaccination. This chain connects TRBV29-1 to TRBJ2-5; D might be TRBD2 (7 bases). The CDR3 sequence is CSVAYGGPQETQYF. Written as DNA, the CDR3 is TGCAGCGTTGCTTACGGGGGGCCCCAAGAGACCCAGTACTTC.